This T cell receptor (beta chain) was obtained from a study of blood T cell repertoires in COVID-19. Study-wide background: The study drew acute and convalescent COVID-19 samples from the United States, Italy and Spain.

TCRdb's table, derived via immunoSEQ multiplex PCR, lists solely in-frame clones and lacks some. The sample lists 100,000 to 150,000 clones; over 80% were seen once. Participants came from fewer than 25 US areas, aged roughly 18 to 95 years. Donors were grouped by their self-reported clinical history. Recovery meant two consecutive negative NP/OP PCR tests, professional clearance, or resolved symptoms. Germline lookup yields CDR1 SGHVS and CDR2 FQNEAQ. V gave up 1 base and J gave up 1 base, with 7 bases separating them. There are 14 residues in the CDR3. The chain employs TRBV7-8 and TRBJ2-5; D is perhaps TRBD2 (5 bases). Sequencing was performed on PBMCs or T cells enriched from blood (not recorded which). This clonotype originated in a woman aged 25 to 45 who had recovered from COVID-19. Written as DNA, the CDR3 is TGTGCCAGCAGCTTAGGGAGCGGCCAAGAGACCCAGTACTTC. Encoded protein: CASSLGSGQETQYF.